This T cell receptor beta chain is from a study of T-cell reconstitution after alpha-beta-depleted transplantation in children. Study-wide points: By about two months after transplant, alpha-beta T cells reportedly arose from several hundred graft clones that had expanded. T-cell counts and diversity at one year post-transplant came mainly from newly produced T cells.

This clonotype was seen a handful of times. What it recognizes is unknown. The V gene end was trimmed by 8 bases and the J gene end by 3 bases; junction bases not matched to a gene: 12. This CDR3 spans 17 amino acids. CDR1 is LNHNV and CDR2 is YYDKDF in the germline V gene (reference sequence). The library targeted TCRbeta and was prepared with unique molecular identifiers. TCRdb independently ran MiXCR on the PCR reads; one entry per CDR3 protein. The table includes about 980,000 distinct CDR3 sequences, roughly 31% detected once. This specimen consisted of PBMCs, mostly from graft donor cells, obtained 360 days after TCRalphabeta/CD19-depleted stem cell transplant. This chain uses TRBV15 with TRBJ2-2, with 10 bases lining up with TRBD1. This TCR was recovered from a boy younger than two who had a stem cell transplant for SCID, so the T cells may come from the graft donor. The CDR3 reads CATSPLTGTGDTGELFF. Written as DNA, the CDR3 is TGTGCCACCTCCCCCTTAACCGGGACAGGGGACACCGGGGAGCTGTTTTTT.